Below, one T cell receptor beta chain is given with its context. Its antigen is currently unknown. Researchers used around 3,800 ng of total RNA for each TCR library. cDNA for TCRalpha and TCRbeta was amplified by nested PCRs of around 15 then 9 cycles. Using the 5' RACE reads, TCRdb records one entry per CDR3 protein without DNA. The sample's table shows about 450,000 distinct CDR3 sequences. CDR1 and CDR2 (germline): SNHLY, FYNNEI. The CDR3 totals 12 residues. The data are from a study of monozygotic twins with inflammatory bowel disease. Study-wide results and caveats: Whereas healthy co-twins had higher TCRbeta diversity (inverse Simpson), IBD patients had lower diversity.

The sequence derives from a human donor with ulcerative colitis or Crohn's disease, or a healthy co-twin of an affected twin (not recorded which). The V and J genes are TRBV2 and TRBJ2-1; the D gene TCRdb calls, TRBD2, cannot be checked with no DNA. The source material was blood. CDR3 region: CASSLARGEQFF.